Each of the 20 T cell receptor beta chains below was sequenced from the same sample in a study of PD-L1 blockade in urothelial cancer. Using immunoSEQ multiplex PCR, the repertoire was profiled, and TCRdb retains in-frame clones only, with some absent. The sample shows roughly 90,000 clones, more than 85% of them seen only once. Source: PBMCs, taken around atezolizumab (anti-PD-L1) treatment. These receptors were obtained from a man in his sixties with urothelial cancer.

The chain joins TRBV10-2 to TRBJ1-1; D uncertain. CDR1 WSHSY and CDR2 SAAADI come from the germline V gene. Trimming took off 3 bases at V and 0 bases at J, with 8 bases between the two ends. The CDR3 spans 14 residues. Here the CDR3 reads CASSDRGLNTEAFF. The CDR3 DNA follows: TGCGCCAGCAGTGATCGAGGTTTGAACACTGAAGCTTTCTTT.

The chain links TRBV11-2 to TRBJ2-3, with D possibly matching TRBD2 (6 bases). V lost 8 bases and J lost 4, with 28 bases in between. The CDR3 is 18 residues long. Germline CDR1 and CDR2: SGHAT and FQNNGV. The CDR3 loop reads CASRYRDGAGSYSDTQYF. The CDR3 nucleotides read TGTGCCAGCCGATATAGGGATGGGGCGGGGAGTTACTCAGATACGCAGTATTTT.

The gene calls are TRBV5-1 and TRBJ2-3; D is unresolved. Germline loops: CDR1 SGHRS, CDR2 YFSETQ. The V gene lost 3 bases and the J gene lost 0 bases, with 8 bases spanning the gap. The CDR3 totals 14 residues. The CDR3, as DNA: TGCGCCAGCAGCTCCGACTCGAGCACAGATACGCAGTATTTT. Translated: CASSSDSSTDTQYF.

The genes are TRBV5-6 and TRBJ2-7; D may be TRBD2 (5 bases). V shed 4 bases and J shed 2 bases, with 10 bases lying between them. Germline V gene lookup returns CDR1 SGHDT and CDR2 YYEEEE. The CDR3 sequence is 13 residues long. For the CDR3, the DNA is TGTGCCAGCAGCCGTGCCGGGACCTACGAGCAGTACTTC. It specifies CASSRAGTYEQYF.

The rearrangement links TRBV7-9 to TRBJ2-1; no reliable D call. V was shortened by 5 bases and J by 10 bases, with 9 bases between the two germline ends. Germline CDR1 and CDR2: SEHNR and FQNEAQ (reference sequence). The CDR3 consists of 11 residues. CDR3 sequence (DNA): TGTGCCAGCAGCCCAGACTCCGAGCAGTTCTTC. Translation gives CASSPDSEQFF.

J is TRBJ1-1 and V is TRBV6-6, with D unresolved. Germline-derived CDR1 and CDR2 are MNHNY and SVGAGI (reference sequence). V lost 7 bases, J lost 0 bases, and 3 bases lay in between. This CDR3 contains 11 residues. CDR3 protein: CASTLNTEAFF. The CDR3 coding sequence is TGTGCCAGCACTTTGAACACTGAAGCTTTCTTT.

The chain has TRBV5-6 and TRBJ2-7, with 8 nucleotides matching TRBD2. The CDR3 has 14 residues. Germline CDR1 and CDR2: SGHDT and YYEEEE. V lost 2 bases to trimming and J lost 4 bases; unmatched junction nucleotides: 5. The CDR3 reads CASSFRGGSYEQYF. Written as DNA, the CDR3 is TGTGCCAGCAGCTTCCGGGGGGGAAGTTACGAGCAGTACTTC.

V and J are TRBV19 and TRBJ1-5; D perhaps matches TRBD1 (5 bases). Trimming pared 1 base from V and 0 bases from J, leaving 16 bases between. CDR1 and CDR2 (germline): LNHDA, SQIVND (reference sequence). This CDR3 is 18 amino acids long. The CDR3 nucleotides read TGTGCCAGTAGTATAGGGATGTCCGGGGGGATTAGCAATCAGCCCCAGCATTTT. Translated, it gives CASSIGMSGGISNQPQHF.

The chain joins TRBV27 to TRBJ1-1; D is undetermined. This CDR3 comprises 16 residues. V lost 0 bases to trimming and J lost 3 bases, with 14 bases between them. From germline, CDR1 is MNHEY and CDR2 SMNVEV (reference sequence). CDR3 DNA sequence: TGTGCCAGCAGTTTATCTGGCGTCAGGTGGGACACTGAAGCTTTCTTT. It yields the protein CASSLSGVRWDTEAFF.

The chain couples TRBV6-5 to TRBJ1-2; 7 bases map to TRBD1. Unmatched junction bases numbered 8, after V lost 6 bases and J lost 4 bases. CDR3 length equals 14 residues. CDR1 MNHEY and CDR2 SVGAGI come from the germline V gene. CDR3 nucleotide sequence: TGTGCCAGCAGCCCTTCGGACAGGATCTATGGCTACACCTTC. Protein: CASSPSDRIYGYTF.

This chain connects TRBV9 to TRBJ2-3; 8 positions agree with TRBD2. The trim removed 0 bases at V and 0 bases at J, leaving 3 bases unmatched. The CDR3 totals 16 residues. Germline V CDR1 and CDR2: SGDLS, YYNGEE. The CDR3 is CASSVDGGDSTDTQYF. In DNA form, the CDR3 reads TGTGCCAGCAGCGTAGACGGGGGGGACAGCACAGATACGCAGTATTTT.

The chain has TRBV7-2 and TRBJ2-2; D unclear. Germline V gives CDR1 SGHTA, CDR2 FQGNSA. Trimming took 3 bases from V and 2 from J, leaving 13 bases between them. The CDR3 consists of 16 residues. The CDR3 here is CASSFSKYTNTGELFF. The DNA of the CDR3 is TGTGCCAGCAGCTTTTCAAAGTACACCAACACCGGGGAGCTGTTTTTT.

The chain has TRBV6-5 and TRBJ1-3; maybe TRBD1 (5 bases). Germline CDR1 MNHEY, CDR2 SVGAGI. The length of the CDR3 is 13 residues. The V end lost 7 bases, the J end lost 3 bases, and 10 bases lay between the germline ends. CDR3 protein: CASTQGFGNTIYF. The CDR3 region has the DNA TGTGCCAGCACCCAGGGTTTTGGAAACACCATATATTTT.

This chain uses TRBV5-1 with TRBJ2-2; 10 bases map to TRBD1. From germline, CDR1 is SGHRS and CDR2 YFSETQ. The CDR3 runs 18 residues. V lost 1 base to trimming and J lost 5 bases; unmatched junction nucleotides: 11. CDR3 nucleotide sequence: TGCGCCAGCAGCTTGTCCGGACAGGGGGGCCAATTGACCGGGGAGCTGTTTTTT. This codes for CASSLSGQGGQLTGELFF.

V usage is TRBV9 and J usage is TRBJ2-7; D ambiguous. Germline values: CDR1 SGDLS, CDR2 YYNGEE. This CDR3 spans 15 amino acids. V lost 0 bases and J 4 bases, leaving 14 bases between the germline ends. As DNA, the CDR3 is TGTGCCAGCAGCGTAGGACCTAGTTTAACGTACGAGCAGTACTTC. The encoded protein is CASSVGPSLTYEQYF. Full variable domain (missing parts from reference TRBV9 and TRBJ2-7): DSGVTQTPKHLITATGQRVTLRCSPRSGDLSVYWYQQSLDQGLQFLIQYYNGEERAKGNILERFSAQQFPDLHSELNLSSLELGDSALYFCASSVGPSLTYEQYFGPGTRLTVT.

The chain is built from TRBV29-1 and TRBJ2-2; D unclear. This CDR3 region has 11 residues. V lost 5 bases to trimming and J lost 6 bases, with 7 bases between them. Germline CDR1 and CDR2: SQVTM and ANQGSEA. CDR3 region: CSVSRAGELFF. In DNA form, the CDR3 reads TGCAGCGTTTCCCGGGCCGGGGAGCTGTTTTTT.

The V call is TRBV9, the J call TRBJ2-7; D perhaps matches TRBD1 (5 bases). This CDR3 has 15 residues. The germline V and J ends were trimmed by 4 bases and 3 bases, with 17 bases remaining between them. Germline CDR1 reads SGDLS; CDR2 reads YYNGEE. The CDR3 reads CASSHSGTGDYEQYF. DNA of the CDR3: TGTGCCAGCAGCCACTCCGGAACAGGTGACTACGAGCAGTACTTC.

V usage is TRBV19 and J usage is TRBJ2-2; 8 bases fit TRBD2. Germline V gives CDR1 LNHDA, CDR2 SQIVND (reference sequence). The V gene end was trimmed by 10 bases and the J gene end by 3 bases; junction bases not matched to a gene: 7. CDR3 size: 14 residues. The CDR3 nucleotides read TGTGCCACCAGGGCGGGGGGAGACACCGGGGAGCTGTTTTTT. It yields the protein CATRAGGDTGELFF.

The V and J genes are TRBV5-1 and TRBJ2-1, with D possibly matching TRBD1 (5 bases). Per the germline V gene, CDR1 is SGHRS and CDR2 is YFSETQ. Trimming removed 3 bases from V and 3 bases from J, with 7 bases in between. The CDR3 runs to 13 residues. For the CDR3, the DNA is TGCGCCAGCAGCTCCGACAGCTACAATGAGCAGTTCTTC. Translation: CASSSDSYNEQFF.

V and J are TRBV5-1 and TRBJ2-7; TRBD1 aligns across 9 bases. The CDR3 length is 16 residues. Germline V CDR1 and CDR2: SGHRS, YFSETQ. The V and J ends lost 4 bases and 2 bases, in that order; junction bases with no gene match: 10. The CDR3 is CASSRGTGTGTYEQYF. The DNA of the CDR3 is TGCGCCAGCAGCCGGGGGACCGGGACAGGGACCTACGAGCAGTACTTC.